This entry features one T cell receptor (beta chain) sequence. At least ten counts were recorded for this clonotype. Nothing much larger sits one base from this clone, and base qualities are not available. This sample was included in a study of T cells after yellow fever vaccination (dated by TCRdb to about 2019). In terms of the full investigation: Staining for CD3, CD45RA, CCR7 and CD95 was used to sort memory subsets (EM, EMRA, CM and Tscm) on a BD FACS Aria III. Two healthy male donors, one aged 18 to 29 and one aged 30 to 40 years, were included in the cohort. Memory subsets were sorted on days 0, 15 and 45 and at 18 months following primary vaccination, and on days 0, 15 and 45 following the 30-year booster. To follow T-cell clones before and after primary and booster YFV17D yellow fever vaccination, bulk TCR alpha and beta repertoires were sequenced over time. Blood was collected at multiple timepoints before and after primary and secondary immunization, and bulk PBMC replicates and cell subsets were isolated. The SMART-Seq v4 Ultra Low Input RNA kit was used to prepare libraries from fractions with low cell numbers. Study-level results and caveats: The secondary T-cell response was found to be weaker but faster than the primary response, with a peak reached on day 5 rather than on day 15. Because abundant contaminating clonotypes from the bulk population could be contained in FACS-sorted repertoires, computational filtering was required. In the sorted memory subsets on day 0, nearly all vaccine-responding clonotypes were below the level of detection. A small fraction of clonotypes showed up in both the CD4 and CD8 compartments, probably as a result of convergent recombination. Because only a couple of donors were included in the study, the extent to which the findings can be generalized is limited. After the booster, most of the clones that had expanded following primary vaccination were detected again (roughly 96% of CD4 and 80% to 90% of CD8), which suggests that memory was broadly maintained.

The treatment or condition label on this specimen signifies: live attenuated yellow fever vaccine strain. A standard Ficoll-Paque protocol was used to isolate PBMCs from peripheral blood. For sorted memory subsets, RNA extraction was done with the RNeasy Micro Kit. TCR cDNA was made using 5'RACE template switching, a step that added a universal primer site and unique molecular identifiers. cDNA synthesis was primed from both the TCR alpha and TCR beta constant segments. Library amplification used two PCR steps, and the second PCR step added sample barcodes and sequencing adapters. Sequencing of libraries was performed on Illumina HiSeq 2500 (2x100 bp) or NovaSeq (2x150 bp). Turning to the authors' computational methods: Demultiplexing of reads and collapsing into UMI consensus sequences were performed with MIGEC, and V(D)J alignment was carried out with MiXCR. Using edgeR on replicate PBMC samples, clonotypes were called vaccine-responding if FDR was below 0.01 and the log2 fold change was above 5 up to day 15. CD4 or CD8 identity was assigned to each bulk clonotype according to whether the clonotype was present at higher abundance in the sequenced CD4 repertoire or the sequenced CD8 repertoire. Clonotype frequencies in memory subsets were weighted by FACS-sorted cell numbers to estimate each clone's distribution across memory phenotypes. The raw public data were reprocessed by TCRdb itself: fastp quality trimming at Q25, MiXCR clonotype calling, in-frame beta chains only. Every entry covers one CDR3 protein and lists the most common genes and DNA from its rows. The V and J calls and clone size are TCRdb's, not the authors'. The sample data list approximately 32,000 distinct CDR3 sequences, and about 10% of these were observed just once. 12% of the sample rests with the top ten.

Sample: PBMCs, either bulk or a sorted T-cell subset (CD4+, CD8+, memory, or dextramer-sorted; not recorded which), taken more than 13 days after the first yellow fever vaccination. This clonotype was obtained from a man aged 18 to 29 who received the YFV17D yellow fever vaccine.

The nucleotides read TGCGCCAGCAGCTTCGAGGGCACAGATACGCAGTATTTT. It is translated as CASSFEGTDTQYF. Recombination joined TRBV5-1 with TRBJ2-3; a confident D gene designation cannot be given. The germline ends are 5 bases apart after V is trimmed by 2 bases and J by 1 base. The CDR3 spans 13 residues, from the cysteine through the phenylalanine. The read is trimmed to its CDR3 DNA, 39 bases read in frame from base 1. Per the germline V gene, SGHRS is the CDR1 and YFSETQ is the CDR2.